The sequence of this T cell receptor beta chain was determined in a study of OX40 agonist ivuxolimab in advanced cancers. Study-wide findings and caveats: Expanded clones tended on average to be more numerous among CD8+ T cells than CD4+.

Points on this clone: Its antigen is as yet unknown.

V was cut by 2 bases and J by 0 bases, with 4 bases left in between. Germline V gene data show CDR1 as SGHTA and CDR2 as FQGTGA. This CDR3 comprises 13 residues. Method: immunoSEQ multiplex PCR; TCRdb's copy keeps in-frame clones and lacks some. The data hold 15,000 to 20,000 clones, with 70% to 90% observed a single time. Here the sequenced sample was CD4+ or CD8+ T cells sorted from blood, taken in a trial of the OX40 agonist ivuxolimab. This chain joins TRBV7-3 and TRBJ1-2; D call uncertain. This sequence originates from an adult with an advanced solid tumor such as melanoma, head and neck, liver or kidney cancer. The CDR3 DNA reads as TGTGCCAGCAGCTTAGAGGCTAACTATGGCTACACCTTC. Translated: CASSLEANYGYTF.